One sample yielded the 28 T cell receptor beta chains listed below, sequenced in a study of T cells in localized non-small cell lung cancer. TCRdb keeps only in-frame clones here, not all; method: immunoSEQ multiplex PCR. The sample has about 35,000 clones, roughly 90% seen once; the top ten hold about an eighth. The sequences come from peripheral blood mononuclear cells, collected before any cancer treatment. All receptors derive from a female donor of 60 years or more with stage II lung adenocarcinoma.

J is TRBJ1-3 and V is TRBV25-1; D unclear. With 4 bases removed from V and 0 bases from J, the gap between germline ends came to 19 bases. Germline CDR1 is MGHDK and CDR2 is SYGVNS. CDR3 size: 18 residues. DNA for the CDR3: TGTGCCAGCAGTGGCCCCTCTCCCGCCGGCAGCTCTGGAAACACCATATATTTT. Translation: CASSGPSPAGSSGNTIYF. The full variable domain, its missing parts supplied by reference TRBV25-1 and TRBJ1-3, is EADIYQTPRYLVIGTGKKITLECSQTMGHDKMYWYQQDPGMELHLIHYSYGVNSTEKGDLSSESTVSRIRTEHFPLTLESARPSHTSQYLCASSGPSPAGSSGNTIYFGEGSWLTVV.

The chain recombines TRBV18 with TRBJ2-7, with a tentative D call TRBD2 (5 bases). This CDR3 is built from 15 residues. Trimming cost V 6 bases and J 0 bases, with 15 bases left between them. Looked up from germline, CDR1 is KGHSH and CDR2 is LQKENI. The CDR3 loop reads CASSVDWGASYEQYF. The CDR3 DNA is TGTGCCAGCTCCGTCGATTGGGGAGCCTCCTACGAGCAGTACTTC. Filled out from reference TRBV18 and TRBJ2-7, the complete variable domain reads NAGVMQNPRHLVRRRGQEARLRCSPMKGHSHVYWYRQLPEEGLKFMVYLQKENIIDESGMPKERFSAEFPKEGPSILRIQQVVRGDSAAYFCASSVDWGASYEQYFGPGTRLTVT.

The rearrangement joins TRBV19 to TRBJ1-5; D unclear. Germline loops: CDR1 LNHDA, CDR2 SQIVND (reference sequence). V was clipped by 5 bases and J by 7 bases, with 12 bases between them. The CDR3 totals 13 residues. The CDR3 nucleotides are TGTGCCAGTAGTCCTGGGCAGATCCAGCCCCAGCATTTT. Its protein is CASSPGQIQPQHF. Filled out from reference TRBV19 and TRBJ1-5, the complete variable domain reads DGGITQSPKYLFRKEGQNVTLSCEQNLNHDAMYWYRQDPGQGLRLIYYSQIVNDFQKGDIAEGYSVSREKKESFPLTVTSAQKNPTAFYLCASSPGQIQPQHFGDGTRLSIL.

The chain carries TRBV5-8 and TRBJ1-1; D is unresolved. CDR1 and CDR2 from the germline V gene are SGHTS and YDEGEE. V was cut by 4 bases and J by 4 bases, with 17 bases left in between. The CDR3 is made up of 15 amino acids. The CDR3 reads CASSPTDGRGTEAFF. The CDR3 region has the DNA TGTGCCAGCAGCCCCACGGACGGTCGGGGCACTGAAGCTTTCTTT. The full variable domain, in which reference TRBV5-8 and TRBJ1-1 provide the parts outside the CDR3, is EAGVTQSPTHLIKTRGQQATLRCSPISGHTSVYWYQQALGLGLQFLLWYDEGEERNRGNFPPRFSGRQFPNYSSELNVNALELEDSALYLCASSPTDGRGTEAFFGQGTRLTVV.

This chain uses TRBV5-1 with TRBJ2-5, with D possibly TRBD1 on 6 matching bases. The CDR3 sequence is 15 residues long. CDR1 and CDR2 (germline): SGHRS, YFSETQ. V gave up 4 bases and J gave up 2 bases, with 15 bases separating them. CDR3 bases: TGCGCCAGCAGCCCGACAGGCCCCCCACAAGAGACCCAGTACTTC. This codes for CASSPTGPPQETQYF.

The CDR3 is CASSPITRGGTQYF. CDR3 sequence (DNA): TGCGCCAGCAGCCCCATAACTAGAGGAGGTACGCAGTATTTT. This chain uses TRBV4-1 with TRBJ2-3, with D tentatively TRBD2 (5 bases). CDR1 is MGHRA and CDR2 is YSYEKL in the germline V gene. V was pared by 4 bases and J by 8 bases, with 16 bases between. The CDR3 has 14 amino acids.

The chain employs TRBV28 and TRBJ2-7, with D hard to call. This CDR3 region has 11 residues. Trimming removed 10 bases at V and 4 bases at J, with 11 bases between. In germline, CDR1 is MDHEN, CDR2 SYDVKM. The CDR3 region is CATERKYEQYF. Here the CDR3 DNA reads TGTGCCACCGAACGAAAATACGAGCAGTACTTC. The entire variable domain, with the rest obtained from reference TRBV28 and TRBJ2-7, is as follows: DVKVTQSSRYLVKRTGEKVFLECVQDMDHENMFWYRQDPGLGLRLIYFSYDVKMKEKGDIPEGYSVSREKKERFSLILESASTNQTSMYLCATERKYEQYFGPGTRLTVT.

The V call is TRBV30, the J call TRBJ2-1; tentatively, D is TRBD2 (5 bases). This CDR3 is built from 15 residues. From germline, CDR1 is GTSNPN and CDR2 SVGIG (reference sequence). Trimming stripped 4 bases from V and 6 bases from J, with 19 bases between. Here the CDR3 reads CAWTEGSGIINEQFF. The CDR3 nucleotides are TGTGCCTGGACTGAAGGGAGCGGAATTATCAATGAGCAGTTCTTC.

This sequence joins TRBV10-3 and TRBJ1-1; TRBD1 might be the D (5 bases). The CDR3 runs to 13 residues. Germline V gives CDR1 ENHRY, CDR2 SYGVKD. V was cut by 5 bases and J by 10 bases, with 17 bases left in between. The CDR3 loop reads CAISQGSPGGAFF. CDR3 nucleotides: TGTGCCATCAGTCAGGGCTCCCCGGGCGGAGCTTTCTTT.

This chain joins TRBV11-3 and TRBJ2-7, with D unclear. Deletions cut 3 bases from V and 3 bases from J, with 12 bases between. The CDR3 covers 14 residues. CDR1 and CDR2 from the germline V gene are SGHNT and YENEEA. CDR3: CASSFLSECYEQYF. CDR3 DNA sequence: TGTGCCAGCAGCTTCTTAAGCGAGTGCTACGAGCAGTACTTC.

The V call is TRBV4-1, the J call TRBJ2-1; TRBD2 matches 11 bases. The CDR3 is made up of 15 amino acids. V dropped 4 bases and J dropped 3; count of bases not matched to a gene: 2. Germline-derived CDR1 and CDR2 are MGHRA and YSYEKL. The DNA of the CDR3 is TGCGCCAGCAGCCCAACTAGCGGGGGCTACAATGAGCAGTTCTTC. This gives the protein CASSPTSGGYNEQFF.

The chain is built from TRBV20-1 and TRBJ2-3; possible D gene TRBD1, 5 bases. The V end was cut by 4 bases, the J end by 8 bases, with 10 bases between. Germline lookup yields CDR1 DFQATT and CDR2 SNEGSKA (reference sequence). This CDR3 has 11 residues. The CDR3 DNA reads TGCAGTGCTACCATTCAGGGTACGCAGTATTTT. Translated: CSATIQGTQYF.

This chain connects TRBV11-2 to TRBJ1-2; D not certain. With 4 bases removed from V and 0 bases from J, the gap between germline ends came to 12 bases. Germline CDR1 and CDR2: SGHAT and FQNNGV. The CDR3 is made up of 15 amino acids. The CDR3 coding sequence is TGTGCCAGCAGCTCTGAACCGACAACTAACTATGGCTACACCTTC. This sequence encodes CASSSEPTTNYGYTF.

The rearrangement uses TRBV9 and TRBJ2-7, with 9 bases matching TRBD1. Trimming took 6 bases from V and 2 from J; bases not matched to a gene: 9. This CDR3 has 15 residues. Germline CDR1 reads SGDLS; CDR2 reads YYNGEE. CDR3 loop: CASTFPGTGPYEQYF. DNA of the CDR3: TGTGCCAGCACCTTTCCCGGGACAGGGCCCTACGAGCAGTACTTC.

The CDR3 bases are TGTGCCAGTAGAACCGCCCTACAGGGGTATAGCAATCAGCCCCAGCATTTT. This encodes CASRTALQGYSNQPQHF. The genes are TRBV19 and TRBJ1-5; TRBD1 aligns across 7 bases. The CDR3 loop spans 17 amino acids. From germline, CDR1 is LNHDA and CDR2 SQIVND (reference sequence). The J segment lost 0 bases and the V segment lost 6 bases, leaving 11 bases of the junction unmatched.

The chain recombines TRBV7-2 with TRBJ1-1; perhaps TRBD1 as D (5 bases). This CDR3 has 15 residues. CDR1 is SGHTA, CDR2 FQGNSA, per germline. The ends were cut back, 1 base at V and 1 base at J, with 10 bases in the middle. As DNA, the CDR3 is TGTGCCAGCAGCTTAGAGTGGGGGAGGAACACTGAAGCTTTCTTT. Translation gives CASSLEWGRNTEAFF.

This chain links TRBV28 with TRBJ1-3, with no clear D. The CDR3 covers 17 residues. Deletions cut 5 bases from V and 6 bases from J, with 23 bases between. Germline CDR1 and CDR2: MDHEN and SYDVKM. The CDR3 region is CASSLVGGAYSENTIYF. In DNA, the CDR3 is TGTGCCAGCAGTCTCGTGGGAGGTGCCTACTCAGAAAACACCATATATTTT.

J is TRBJ2-3 and V is TRBV9; 9 nucleotides match TRBD2. V lost 1 base and J lost 4; bases outside the gene matches: 1. Germline V gene data show CDR1 as SGDLS and CDR2 as YYNGEE. This CDR3 is 14 amino acids long. The CDR3 DNA follows: TGTGCCAGCAGCGTAAAGCGGGGGGCAGATACGCAGTATTTT. Translating it yields CASSVKRGADTQYF.

The chain has TRBV15 and TRBJ2-7; 14 bases align to TRBD2. The CDR3 has 15 amino acids. Germline loops: CDR1 LNHNV, CDR2 YYDKDF (reference sequence). V was clipped by 7 bases and J by 6 bases; unmatched bases: 8. This CDR3 is CATNSGTSGSLEQYF. The CDR3 nucleotides read TGTGCCACCAACAGCGGGACTAGCGGGAGTCTCGAGCAGTACTTC.

The CDR3 DNA sequence: TGTGCCAGCAGCGCCAAGACTAGCGGGAGTTCCTACGAGCAGTACTTC. Protein product: CASSAKTSGSSYEQYF. The chain couples TRBV9 to TRBJ2-7, with 12 bases that match TRBD2. This CDR3 region has 16 residues. V lost 3 bases to trimming and J lost 1 base; unmatched junction nucleotides: 5. Germline V lookup: CDR1 SGDLS, CDR2 YYNGEE.

About this clone: Other DNA sequences within the sample encode an identical CDR3. J is TRBJ2-5 and V is TRBV7-2, with D unclear. The V gene's germline CDR1 is SGHTA and CDR2 FQGNSA. The CDR3 totals 12 residues. Trimming left V 3 bases short and J 1 base short, with 3 bases between. The DNA of the CDR3 is TGTGCCAGCAGCTTTTCCCAAGAGACCCAGTACTTC. It is translated as CASSFSQETQYF.

The chain couples TRBV4-3 to TRBJ2-5, with a tentative D call TRBD1 (5 bases). This CDR3 is 15 amino acids long. Trimming stripped 1 base from V and 1 base from J, with 10 bases between. The germline gives CDR1 LGHNA, CDR2 YSLEER. The CDR3 reads CASSQVPTGQETQYF. The DNA for the CDR3 is TGCGCCAGCAGCCAAGTCCCTACAGGCCAAGAGACCCAGTACTTC.

The chain employs TRBV7-9 and TRBJ2-1; no definite D call. The V gene's germline CDR1 is SEHNR and CDR2 FQNEAQ (reference sequence). This CDR3 contains 12 residues. V dropped 5 bases and J dropped 6 bases, with 8 bases sitting between them. The CDR3 region is CASSRSVNEQFF. CDR3 DNA: TGTGCCAGCAGCCGCTCAGTCAATGAGCAGTTCTTC.

The CDR3 spells CASSVSGDGEKLFF. CDR3 DNA: TGTGCCAGCAGCGTTTCAGGGGATGGAGAAAAACTGTTTTTT. The gene calls are TRBV9 and TRBJ1-4; tentatively, D is TRBD1 (6 bases). The CDR3 runs 14 residues. Germline V gene sequence: CDR1 SGDLS, CDR2 YYNGEE. V was cut by 2 bases and J by 8 bases, with 13 bases left in between.

The chain has TRBV5-4 and TRBJ1-4, with 7 bases lining up with TRBD1. This CDR3 comprises 16 residues. V dropped 3 bases and J dropped 3; count of bases not matched to a gene: 8. The germline V gene has CDR1 SGHNT and CDR2 YYREEE (reference sequence). DNA for the CDR3: TGTGCCAGCAGCTCCCGCACTGACAGGGCTAATGAAAAACTGTTTTTT. This translates into CASSSRTDRANEKLFF.

The chain carries TRBV7-6 and TRBJ2-7; 7 bases align to TRBD1. Germline lookup yields CDR1 SGHVS and CDR2 FNYEAQ. The CDR3 runs 14 residues. V trimming: 6 bases; J trimming: 1 base; junction bases outside the gene matches: 6. CDR3 amino acids: CASSSRTGSYEQYF. The CDR3 DNA is TGTGCCAGCAGTTCCCGGACAGGTTCCTACGAGCAGTACTTC.

This clone has a handful of counts. V usage is TRBV6-1 and J usage is TRBJ1-5; possibly TRBD1 for D (6 bases). Trimming pared 0 bases from V and 5 bases from J, leaving 8 bases between. The CDR3 is 14 amino acids. Germline V lookup: CDR1 MNHNS, CDR2 SASEGT. The CDR3 here is CASSEARGHQPQHF. CDR3 nucleotides: TGTGCCAGCAGTGAAGCCCGGGGGCATCAGCCCCAGCATTTT.

The chain has TRBV4-3 and TRBJ1-2, with D unresolved. The CDR3 runs to 14 residues. V lost 0 bases and J lost 4, with 9 bases in between. CDR1 is LGHNA, CDR2 YSLEER, per germline. The CDR3 DNA reads TGCGCCAGCAGCCAAGAGGGCACCGGCTATGGCTACACCTTC. Translation gives CASSQEGTGYGYTF.